Detailed here is one TCR beta chain. The entry originates in a study of preoperative IRX-2 immunotherapy in early breast cancer. Treatment given: preoperative locoregional IRX-2 cytokine immunotherapy. Samples came from a phase Ib trial of preoperative locoregional IRX-2 cytokine immunotherapy. Germline V gene sequence: CDR1 SGHDN, CDR2 FVKESK. V was trimmed by 1 base and J by 2 bases, leaving 12 bases between them. The CDR3 sequence is 16 residues long. Sequenced by immunoSEQ multiplex PCR; TCRdb stores in-frame clones only, minus some. This table holds more than 20,000 clones, approximately 78% found once.

The starting material was lymph node tissue, obtained after IRX-2 immunotherapy. The sequence was obtained from a human donor with breast cancer. The chain combines TRBV14 with TRBJ2-1; D may be TRBD2 (7 bases). The CDR3 here is CASSQGRGRTYNEQFF. The CDR3 DNA is TGTGCCAGCAGCCAAGGGCGGGGGCGGACCTACAATGAGCAGTTCTTC. The full variable domain, completed using reference TRBV14 and TRBJ2-1, is EAGVTQFPSHSVIEKGQTVTLRCDPISGHDNLYWYRRVMGKEIKFLLHFVKESKQDESGMPNNRFLAERTGGTYSTLKVQPAELEDSGVYFCASSQGRGRTYNEQFFGPGTRLTVL.